These 32 T cell receptor beta chains were sequenced from one sample in a study of blood T cell repertoires in COVID-19. The method was immunoSEQ multiplex PCR; TCRdb's version includes in-frame clones alone and lacks a portion of them. This sample has more than 300,000 clones, with approximately 89% found just once. Specimen: peripheral blood. The origin of the receptors is a young woman with COVID-19, enrolled during active disease.

The chain combines TRBV2 with TRBJ1-6, with D unclear. This CDR3 has 12 amino acids. The germline V and J ends were trimmed by 5 bases and 5 bases, with 4 bases remaining between them. CDR1 and CDR2 (germline): SNHLY, FYNNEI. CDR3 amino acids: CASSPNNSPLHF. The CDR3 region has the DNA TGTGCCAGCAGTCCAAATAATTCACCCCTCCACTTT. The complete variable domain, with remaining parts taken from reference TRBV2 and TRBJ1-6, reads EPEVTQTPSHQVTQMGQEVILRCVPISNHLYFYWYRQILGQKVEFLVSFYNNEISEKSEIFDDQFSVERPDGSNFTLKIRSTKLEDSAMYFCASSPNNSPLHFGNGTRLTVT.

CDR3: CASSSTGGKTEAFF. CDR3 coding DNA: TGTGCCAGCAGCTCGACAGGGGGCAAGACTGAAGCTTTCTTT. This chain links TRBV7-3 with TRBJ1-1; 10 nucleotides agree with TRBD1. The CDR3 length is 14 residues. Trimming took 4 bases from V and 5 from J; bases not matched to a gene: 4. CDR1 and CDR2 (germline): SGHTA, FQGTGA.

The CDR3 DNA reads as TGCGCCAGCAGCTTGGGTGACCATCAAGGCGGCAATGAGCAGTTCTTC. Its translation is CASSLGDHQGGNEQFF. The chain combines TRBV5-1 with TRBJ2-1; D is undetermined. The CDR3 sequence is 16 residues long. Between the trimmed V and J ends, which lost 0 bases and 6 bases, there was a span of 16 bases. Germline CDR1 and CDR2: SGHRS and YFSETQ.

The chain employs TRBV6-5 and TRBJ1-3; tentatively, D is TRBD1 (5 bases). CDR1 is MNHEY and CDR2 is SVGAGI in the germline V gene. V was trimmed by 2 bases and J by 0 bases, leaving 8 bases between them. This CDR3 region has 15 residues. The CDR3 nucleotides are TGTGCCAGCAGTTACGGTGGGGCCTCTGGAAACACCATATATTTT. Translated, it gives CASSYGGASGNTIYF.

V is TRBV7-8 and J is TRBJ1-5; no firm D call. Trimming removed 1 base from V and 9 bases from J, with 16 bases in between. This CDR3 spans 15 amino acids. Germline V gene data show CDR1 as SGHVS and CDR2 as FQNEAQ. The CDR3 nucleotides are TGTGCCAGCAGCTTAGTTGGGTTCTCAGGTGGGCCCCAGCATTTT. It encodes CASSLVGFSGGPQHF.

V usage is TRBV6-5 and J usage is TRBJ2-3, with no clear D. Trimming left V 2 bases short and J 0 bases short, with 3 bases between. Germline V gene sequence: CDR1 MNHEY, CDR2 SVGAGI. The length of the CDR3 is 13 residues. The CDR3 is CASSYPSTDTQYF. The CDR3 DNA sequence: TGTGCCAGCAGTTACCCGAGCACAGATACGCAGTATTTT.

The genes are TRBV19 and TRBJ2-3; 12 bases fit TRBD2. Germline V lookup: CDR1 LNHDA, CDR2 SQIVND (reference sequence). CDR3 size: 17 residues. V shed 7 bases and J 1 base; nucleotides not matched to a gene: 9. The CDR3 DNA reads as TGTGCCAGTACCACACTGACTAGCGGGGGACGCACAGATACGCAGTATTTT. It translates to CASTTLTSGGRTDTQYF.

The V call is TRBV6-5, the J call TRBJ2-7, with TRBD1 as a possible D gene (6 bases). V was pared by 7 bases and J by 2 bases, with 6 bases between. Germline lookup yields CDR1 MNHEY and CDR2 SVGAGI. The CDR3 length is 11 residues. This chain's CDR3 is CASTGAYEQYF. For the CDR3, the DNA is TGTGCCAGCACAGGGGCCTACGAGCAGTACTTC.

V usage is TRBV7-9 and J usage is TRBJ1-3; maybe TRBD1 (6 bases). The germline gives CDR1 SEHNR, CDR2 FQNEAQ (reference sequence). The V and J ends lost 5 bases and 4 bases respectively, with 21 bases between them. The CDR3 sequence is 17 residues long. CDR3 sequence reads: CASSPKAGASSGNTIYF. As DNA, the CDR3 is TGTGCCAGCAGCCCGAAAGCAGGGGCAAGCTCCGGAAACACCATATATTTT.

The chain uses TRBV6-5 and TRBJ1-5; 7 positions agree with TRBD1. The V gene's germline CDR1 is MNHEY and CDR2 SVGAGI. The CDR3 contains 14 residues. V shed 5 bases, J shed 3 bases, and the junction held 4 bases outside the gene matches. CDR3 in amino acids: CASSPDRNNQPQHF. In nucleotides, the CDR3 is TGTGCCAGCAGTCCGGACAGGAACAATCAGCCCCAGCATTTT.

V gene TRBV12-3 or TRBV12-4 combines with J gene TRBJ1-2; D gene unclear. Trimming took 2 bases from V and 4 from J, leaving 8 bases between them. The CDR3 contains 13 residues. The CDR3 protein is CASSLYNPYGYTF. As DNA, the CDR3 is TGTGCCAGCAGTTTATACAACCCCTATGGCTACACCTTC.

In this sample, this clone turned up a few times. The J gene is TRBJ1-2, the V gene TRBV18; possibly TRBD1 for D (6 bases). Trimming removed 3 bases at V and 5 bases at J, with 16 bases between. CDR3 length: 15 residues. From germline, CDR1 is KGHSH and CDR2 LQKENI. The DNA of the CDR3 is TGTGCCAGCTCACCCGCCGGGACACCCAAATATGGCTACACCTTC. This codes for CASSPAGTPKYGYTF.

The chain carries TRBV5-8 and TRBJ2-1; perhaps TRBD2 as D (5 bases). The CDR3 contains 17 residues. Trimming left V 0 bases short and J 1 base short, with 14 bases between. Germline assignment: CDR1 SGHTS and CDR2 YDEGEE. CDR3 nucleotide sequence: TGTGCCAGCAGCTTGGGCGCCGAGCGGCGGTCCTACAATGAGCAGTTCTTC. Its translation is CASSLGAERRSYNEQFF.

This clone was observed a single time. The rearrangement links TRBV18 to TRBJ1-1, with 7 bases lining up with TRBD1. Germline V gives CDR1 KGHSH, CDR2 LQKENI. V gave up 4 bases and J gave up 5 bases; unmatched junction bases: 4. The CDR3 sequence is 13 residues long. The CDR3 is CASSLQGRTEAFF. The CDR3 DNA is TGTGCCAGCTCACTACAGGGGAGGACTGAAGCTTTCTTT.

The gene calls are TRBV19 and TRBJ2-1, with 10 bases aligning to TRBD1. This CDR3 region has 17 residues. Germline-derived CDR1 and CDR2 are LNHDA and SQIVND (reference sequence). V shed 5 bases and J 5 bases; nucleotides not matched to a gene: 12. The chain's CDR3 is CASSRPPGQGRNNEQFF. CDR3 DNA: TGTGCCAGTAGTCGGCCGCCGGGACAGGGGAGAAACAATGAGCAGTTCTTC.

The gene calls are TRBV7-2 and TRBJ2-1, with 9 bases identical to TRBD2. Germline CDR1 is SGHTA and CDR2 is FQGNSA. The trim removed 7 bases at V and 8 bases at J, leaving 15 bases unmatched. The CDR3 extends over 16 amino acids. CDR3 residues: CASTSAYAGGGDEQFF. The CDR3, as DNA: TGTGCCAGCACCTCCGCGTACGCGGGGGGGGGCGATGAGCAGTTCTTC.

This rearrangement joins TRBV18 to TRBJ2-6, with D possibly TRBD1 on 6 matching bases. Germline V gene sequence: CDR1 KGHSH, CDR2 LQKENI. The CDR3 loop spans 17 amino acids. Trimming took 3 bases from V and 1 from J, leaving 13 bases between them. DNA of the CDR3: TGTGCCAGCTCACCCCAACCAGGGGTGTCTGGGGCCAACGTCCTGACTTTC. Translating it yields CASSPQPGVSGANVLTF.

The V and J genes are TRBV9 and TRBJ1-2; D remains ambiguous. Germline V gives CDR1 SGDLS, CDR2 YYNGEE. Trimming pared 3 bases from V and 2 bases from J, leaving 14 bases between. The CDR3 extends over 15 amino acids. The CDR3 nucleotides are TGTGCCAGCAGCGGCTGGTCAGGTGCGAACTATGGCTACACCTTC. It is translated as CASSGWSGANYGYTF.

The chain recombines TRBV9 with TRBJ2-3; 12 bases align to TRBD2. The V and J ends lost 4 bases and 4 bases, in that order; junction bases with no gene match: 7. The CDR3 spans 16 residues. The germline gives CDR1 SGDLS, CDR2 YYNGEE. As DNA, the CDR3 is TGTGCCAGCAGCACGACTAGCGGGGGTACGGCAGATACGCAGTATTTT. This codes for CASSTTSGGTADTQYF.

The gene calls are TRBV3-1 (or the pseudogene TRBV3-2) and TRBJ2-7, with D perhaps TRBD1 (5 bases). The CDR3 consists of 14 residues. The germline gives CDR1 LGHDT, CDR2 YNNKEL (reference sequence). The V end was cut by 4 bases, the J end by 2 bases, with 12 bases between. CDR3 amino acids: CASSRGTGTYEQYF. The CDR3 DNA reads as TGTGCCAGCAGCCGCGGAACAGGAACCTACGAGCAGTACTTC.

V is TRBV2 and J is TRBJ1-1, with D possibly TRBD1 on 5 matching bases. The CDR3 extends over 17 amino acids. V dropped 4 bases and J dropped 0 bases, with 18 bases sitting between them. Germline CDR1 and CDR2: SNHLY and FYNNEI. The CDR3 region is CASSALQGLAMNTEAFF. The CDR3 region has the DNA TGTGCCAGCAGTGCGCTCCAGGGCCTCGCTATGAACACTGAAGCTTTCTTT.

The J gene is TRBJ1-5, the V gene TRBV2, with a possible D match to TRBD1 (5 bases). Germline V gives CDR1 SNHLY, CDR2 FYNNEI. CDR3 length: 15 amino acids. Trimming removed 2 bases from V and 1 base from J, with 9 bases in between. CDR3 protein: CASSERGPSNQPQHF. DNA for the CDR3: TGTGCCAGCAGTGAAAGGGGTCCGAGCAATCAGCCCCAGCATTTT.

The chain links TRBV30 to TRBJ2-7; D remains ambiguous. The CDR3 length is 14 residues. With 0 bases removed from V and 1 base from J, the gap between germline ends came to 10 bases. Germline V gene sequence: CDR1 GTSNPN, CDR2 SVGIG (reference sequence). The CDR3 protein is CAWSVEYVSYEQYF. The CDR3 bases are TGTGCCTGGAGTGTAGAGTACGTTTCCTACGAGCAGTACTTC.

The chain joins TRBV6-4 to TRBJ2-3, with 8 bases aligning to TRBD2. V lost 9 bases, J lost 1 base, and 3 bases stayed unmatched. This CDR3 spans 13 amino acids. Germline V lookup: CDR1 MRHNA, CDR2 SNTAGT. CDR3 region: CARAGARTDTQYF. CDR3 bases: TGTGCCAGAGCGGGGGCTCGCACAGATACGCAGTATTTT.

J is TRBJ1-4 and V is TRBV18, with 7 bases matching TRBD1. The germline gives CDR1 KGHSH, CDR2 LQKENI. This CDR3 is built from 15 residues. J was trimmed by 2 bases and V by 5 bases; bases with no gene match: 5. The CDR3: CASSRGHRTNEKLFF. The CDR3 region has the DNA TGTGCCAGCTCAAGGGGGCACCGGACTAATGAAAAACTGTTTTTT.

This clone occurred once. This sequence joins TRBV15 and TRBJ1-3; D unresolved. Per germline, CDR1 LNHNV and CDR2 YYDKDF (reference sequence). The CDR3 is 16 amino acids. V was pared by 0 bases and J by 0 bases, with 9 bases between. DNA of the CDR3: TGTGCCACCAGCAGAGACTTATATAGCTCTGGAAACACCATATATTTT. Amino acid sequence: CATSRDLYSSGNTIYF.

CDR3 nucleotides: TGTGCCAGCAGGGGGCCGGAAGGCTACACCTTC. This encodes CASRGPEGYTF. The chain couples TRBV27 to TRBJ1-2, with D possibly TRBD1 on 5 matching bases. With 6 bases removed from V and 8 bases from J, the gap between germline ends came to 10 bases. Germline V lookup: CDR1 MNHEY, CDR2 SMNVEV (reference sequence). The length of the CDR3 is 11 residues.

The rearrangement uses TRBV10-2 and TRBJ2-3, with TRBD1 identical over 7 bases. The CDR3 is 16 residues long. CDR1 WSHSY and CDR2 SAAADI come from the germline V gene. J lost 3 bases, V lost 6 bases, and 12 bases had no gene match. The DNA of the CDR3 is TGCGCCAGCAGCTCCGGACAGGATTTTATAACAGATACGCAGTATTTT. Translating gives CASSSGQDFITDTQYF.

This clone was observed a single time. At one of its ends the junction is not consistent with the germline gene, which may arise from a read error. The V and J genes are TRBV7-7 and TRBJ1-2, with 9 nucleotides matching TRBD1. This CDR3 spans 17 amino acids. CDR1 SSHAT and CDR2 FNYEAQ come from the germline V gene (reference sequence). CDR3 sequence reads: CASSRTGGAEKNYGYTF. The CDR3 region has the DNA TGTGCTAGCAGCAGAACAGGGGGCGCGGAGAAGAACTATGGCTACACCTTC.

The CDR3 DNA follows: TGTGCCAGCAGTGACTGGGAGGGAGGTGGCTACACCTTC. It specifies CASSDWEGGGYTF. This chain joins TRBV6-4 and TRBJ1-2, with D uncertain. From germline, CDR1 is MRHNA and CDR2 SNTAGT. The CDR3 sequence is 13 residues long. Trimming shortened V by 1 base and J by 7 bases, and 10 bases separated the two germline ends.

The chain couples TRBV6-2 or TRBV6-3 to TRBJ2-1; TRBD1 might be the D (5 bases). The CDR3 covers 13 residues. Trimming cost V 4 bases and J 8 bases, with 12 bases left between them. The germline V gene encodes CDR1 MNHEY and CDR2 SVGEGT. The CDR3 DNA reads TGTGCCAGCAGTTCAGGGTGGGGCCATGAGCAGTTCTTC. Translating gives CASSSGWGHEQFF.

This chain connects TRBV20-1 to TRBJ2-1; a weak D match, TRBD2 (5 bases). V lost 3 bases to trimming and J lost 3 bases, with 12 bases between them. Germline V CDR1 and CDR2: DFQATT, SNEGSKA (reference sequence). The CDR3 is 14 residues long. The CDR3 DNA is TGCAGTGCTAGTTTAGGGAGAATCTACAATGAGCAGTTCTTC. Its translation: CSASLGRIYNEQFF.